This T cell receptor (beta chain) was obtained from a study of TIL therapy for anti-PD-1-resistant metastatic lung cancer. The wider study: Patients had a median age of 54 years (range roughly 38-85). Median tumor mutation burden was roughly 1.5 mutations per megabase.

This clone was found once. The CDR3 has 13 residues. Trimming pared 2 bases from V and 4 bases from J, leaving 6 bases between. The libraries were made with immunoSEQ v3. Sequenced by immunoSEQ multiplex PCR; TCRdb stores in-frame clones only, minus some. Among roughly 54,000 clones, around 87% were seen once, and the ten largest hold just over 2.5%. The time point here: pre-treatment sample, taken before nivolumab and TIL therapy. The receptor was isolated from a person between 30 and 79 years old with non-small cell lung cancer. V gene TRBV12-3 or TRBV12-4 combines with J gene TRBJ1-5; D possibly corresponds to TRBD1 (5 bases). Material: blood, obtained at baseline. The CDR3 DNA reads TGTGCCAGCAGTTTACGGACAAATCAGCCCCAGCATTTT. Translating gives CASSLRTNQPQHF.